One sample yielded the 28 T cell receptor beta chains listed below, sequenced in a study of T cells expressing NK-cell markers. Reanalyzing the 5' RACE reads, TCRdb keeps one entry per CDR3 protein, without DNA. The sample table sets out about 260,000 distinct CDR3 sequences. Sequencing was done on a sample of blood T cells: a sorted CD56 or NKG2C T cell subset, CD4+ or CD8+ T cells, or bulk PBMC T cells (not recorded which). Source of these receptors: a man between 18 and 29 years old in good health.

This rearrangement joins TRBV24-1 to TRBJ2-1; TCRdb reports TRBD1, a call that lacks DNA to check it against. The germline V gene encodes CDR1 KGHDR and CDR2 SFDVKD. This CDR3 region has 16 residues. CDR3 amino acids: CATSDATGRIYNEQFF.

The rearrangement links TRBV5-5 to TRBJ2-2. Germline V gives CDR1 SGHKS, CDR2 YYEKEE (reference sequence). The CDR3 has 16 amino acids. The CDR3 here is CASSFGLPSNTGELFF.

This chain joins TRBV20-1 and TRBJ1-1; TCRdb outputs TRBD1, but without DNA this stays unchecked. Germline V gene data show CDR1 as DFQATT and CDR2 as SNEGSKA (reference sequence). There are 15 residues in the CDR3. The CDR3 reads CSARDIQGGKTEAFF.

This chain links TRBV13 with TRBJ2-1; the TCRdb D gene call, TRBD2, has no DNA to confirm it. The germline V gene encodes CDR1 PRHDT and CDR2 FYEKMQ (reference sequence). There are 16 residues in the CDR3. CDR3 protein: CASSLKTGLAYNEQFF.

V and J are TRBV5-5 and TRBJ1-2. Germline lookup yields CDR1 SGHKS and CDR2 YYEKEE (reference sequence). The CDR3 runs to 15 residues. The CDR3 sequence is CASSLSPGANYGYTF.

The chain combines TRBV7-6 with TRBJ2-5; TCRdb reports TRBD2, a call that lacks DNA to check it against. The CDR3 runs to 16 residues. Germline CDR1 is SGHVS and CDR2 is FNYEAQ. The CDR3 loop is CASSSSGRRSQETQYF.

This chain's CDR3 is CASSGSGNEQFF. The chain combines TRBV3-1 with TRBJ2-1; TCRdb picks TRBD1, but there is no DNA to check that call. The length of the CDR3 is 12 residues. The germline V gene encodes CDR1 LGHDT and CDR2 YNNKEL (reference sequence).

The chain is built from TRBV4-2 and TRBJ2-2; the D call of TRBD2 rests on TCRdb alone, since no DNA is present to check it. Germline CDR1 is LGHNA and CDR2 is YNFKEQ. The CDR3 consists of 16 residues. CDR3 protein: CASSQGGQSPPGELFF.

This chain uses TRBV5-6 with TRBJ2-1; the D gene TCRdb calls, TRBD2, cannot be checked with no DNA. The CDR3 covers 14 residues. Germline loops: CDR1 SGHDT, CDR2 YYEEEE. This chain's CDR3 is CASSFLAGDREQFF.

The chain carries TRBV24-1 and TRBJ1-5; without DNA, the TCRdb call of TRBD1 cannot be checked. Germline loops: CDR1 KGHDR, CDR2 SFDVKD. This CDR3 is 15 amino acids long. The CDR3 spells CATSVGGTSNQPQHF.

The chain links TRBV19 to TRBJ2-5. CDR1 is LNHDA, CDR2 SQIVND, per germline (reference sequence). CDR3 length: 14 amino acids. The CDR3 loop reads CASSIGGNQETQYF.

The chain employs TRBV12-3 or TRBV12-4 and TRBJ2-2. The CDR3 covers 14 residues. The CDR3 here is CASSFVRLGGELFF.

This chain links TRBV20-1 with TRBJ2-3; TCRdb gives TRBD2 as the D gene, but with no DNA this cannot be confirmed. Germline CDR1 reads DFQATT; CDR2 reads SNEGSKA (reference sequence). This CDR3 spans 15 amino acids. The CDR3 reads CSALIAGISTDTQYF.

The CDR3 here is CSARDQAPDRGQPQHF. This chain uses TRBV20-1 with TRBJ1-5; TCRdb outputs TRBD1, but without DNA this stays unchecked. There are 16 residues in the CDR3. The germline gives CDR1 DFQATT, CDR2 SNEGSKA (reference sequence).

The CDR3 sequence: CASSPQFRGSSYNEQFF. The rearrangement joins TRBV18 to TRBJ2-1. The CDR3 covers 17 residues. Germline V gives CDR1 KGHSH, CDR2 LQKENI. The whole variable domain, filled in from reference TRBV18 and TRBJ2-1, reads NAGVMQNPRHLVRRRGQEARLRCSPMKGHSHVYWYRQLPEEGLKFMVYLQKENIIDESGMPKERFSAEFPKEGPSILRIQQVVRGDSAAYFCASSPQFRGSSYNEQFFGPGTRLTVL.

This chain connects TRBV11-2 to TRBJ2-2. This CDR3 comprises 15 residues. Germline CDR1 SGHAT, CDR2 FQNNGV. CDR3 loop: CASSFADRPTGELFF.

The CDR3 here is CASSKQDADTQYF. The chain has TRBV19 and TRBJ2-3. This CDR3 contains 13 residues. Germline values: CDR1 LNHDA, CDR2 SQIVND (reference sequence).

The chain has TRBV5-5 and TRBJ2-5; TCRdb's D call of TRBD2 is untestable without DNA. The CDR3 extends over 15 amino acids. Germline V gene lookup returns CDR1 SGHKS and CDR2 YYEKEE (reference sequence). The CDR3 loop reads CASSLEPGRSETQYF.

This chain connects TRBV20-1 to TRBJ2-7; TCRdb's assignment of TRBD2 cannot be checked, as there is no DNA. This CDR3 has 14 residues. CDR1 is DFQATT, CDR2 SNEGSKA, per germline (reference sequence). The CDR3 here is CSALGASAGYEQYF.

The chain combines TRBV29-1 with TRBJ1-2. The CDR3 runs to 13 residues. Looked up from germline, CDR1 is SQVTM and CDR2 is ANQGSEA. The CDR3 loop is CSVEALQRYGYTF.

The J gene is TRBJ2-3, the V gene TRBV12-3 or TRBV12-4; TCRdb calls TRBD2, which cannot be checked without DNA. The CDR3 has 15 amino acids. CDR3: CASSLNSLLADTQYF.

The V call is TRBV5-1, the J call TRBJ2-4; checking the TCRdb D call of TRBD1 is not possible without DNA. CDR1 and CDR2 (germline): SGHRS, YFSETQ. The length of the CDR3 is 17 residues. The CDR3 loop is CASSLGPGTGKENIQYF.

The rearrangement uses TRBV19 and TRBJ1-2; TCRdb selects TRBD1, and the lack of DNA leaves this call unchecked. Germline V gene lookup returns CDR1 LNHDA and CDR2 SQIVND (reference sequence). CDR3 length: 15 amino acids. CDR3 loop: CASSIAVTETYGYTF.

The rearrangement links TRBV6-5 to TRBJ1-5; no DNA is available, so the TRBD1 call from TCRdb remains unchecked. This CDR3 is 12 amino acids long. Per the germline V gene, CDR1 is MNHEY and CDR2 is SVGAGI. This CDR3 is CASRTGDQPQHF.

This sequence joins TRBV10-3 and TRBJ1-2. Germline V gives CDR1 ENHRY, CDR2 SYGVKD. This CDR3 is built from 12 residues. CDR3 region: CAISASSYGYTF.

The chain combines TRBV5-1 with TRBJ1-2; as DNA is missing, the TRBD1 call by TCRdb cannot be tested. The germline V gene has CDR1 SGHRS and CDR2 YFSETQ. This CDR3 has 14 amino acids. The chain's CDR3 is CASSLTQGTYGYTF.

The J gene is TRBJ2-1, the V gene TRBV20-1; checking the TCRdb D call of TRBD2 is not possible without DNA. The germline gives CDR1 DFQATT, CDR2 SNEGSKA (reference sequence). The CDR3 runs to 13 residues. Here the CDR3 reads CSASSREGYEQFF.

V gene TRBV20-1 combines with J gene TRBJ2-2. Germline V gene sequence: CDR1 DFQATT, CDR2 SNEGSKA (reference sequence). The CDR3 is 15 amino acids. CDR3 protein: CSAPHPTVGGGELFF.